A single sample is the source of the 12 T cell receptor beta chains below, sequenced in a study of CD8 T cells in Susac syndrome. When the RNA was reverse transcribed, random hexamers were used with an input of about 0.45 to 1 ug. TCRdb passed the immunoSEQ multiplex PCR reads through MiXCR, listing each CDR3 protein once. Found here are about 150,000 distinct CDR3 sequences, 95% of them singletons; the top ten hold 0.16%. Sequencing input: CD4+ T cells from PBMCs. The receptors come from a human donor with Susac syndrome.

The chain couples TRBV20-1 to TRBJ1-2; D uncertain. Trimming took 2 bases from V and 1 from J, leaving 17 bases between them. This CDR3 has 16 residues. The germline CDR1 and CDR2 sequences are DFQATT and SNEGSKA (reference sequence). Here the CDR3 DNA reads TGCAGTGCTAGACAATGGTCCGCCCAAGTTAACTATGGCTACACCTTC. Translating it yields CSARQWSAQVNYGYTF.

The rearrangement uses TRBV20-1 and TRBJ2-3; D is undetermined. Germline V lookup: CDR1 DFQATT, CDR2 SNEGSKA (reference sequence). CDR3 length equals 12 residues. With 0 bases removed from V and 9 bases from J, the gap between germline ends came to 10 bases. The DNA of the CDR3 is TGCAGTGCTAGAGACCCCTCGGACACGCAGTATTTT. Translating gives CSARDPSDTQYF.

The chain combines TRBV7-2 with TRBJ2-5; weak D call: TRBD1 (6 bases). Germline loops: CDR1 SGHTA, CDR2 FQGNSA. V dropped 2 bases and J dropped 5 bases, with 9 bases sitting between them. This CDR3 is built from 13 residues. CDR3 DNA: TGTGCCAGCAGCTTATGGACAGCGGAGACCCAGTACTTC. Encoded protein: CASSLWTAETQYF.

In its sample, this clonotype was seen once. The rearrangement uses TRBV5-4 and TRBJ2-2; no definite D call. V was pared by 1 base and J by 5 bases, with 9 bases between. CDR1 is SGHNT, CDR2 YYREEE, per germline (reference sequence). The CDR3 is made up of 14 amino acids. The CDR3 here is CASSLSGGTGELFF. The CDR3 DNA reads TGTGCCAGCAGCTTGTCTGGTGGGACCGGGGAGCTGTTTTTT.

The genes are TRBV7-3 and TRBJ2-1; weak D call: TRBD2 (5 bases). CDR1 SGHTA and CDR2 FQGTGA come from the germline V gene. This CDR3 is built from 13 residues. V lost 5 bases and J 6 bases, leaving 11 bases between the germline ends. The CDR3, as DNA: TGTGCCAGCAGCCCGGACTCGTTCAATGAGCAGTTCTTC. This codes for CASSPDSFNEQFF.

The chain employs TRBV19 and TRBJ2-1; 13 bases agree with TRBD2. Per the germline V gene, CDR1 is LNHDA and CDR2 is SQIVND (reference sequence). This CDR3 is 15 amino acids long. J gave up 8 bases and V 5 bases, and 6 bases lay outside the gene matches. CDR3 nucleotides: TGTGCCAGTAGTGAAACTAGCGGGGGGGCCTATGAGCAGTTCTTC. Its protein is CASSETSGGAYEQFF.

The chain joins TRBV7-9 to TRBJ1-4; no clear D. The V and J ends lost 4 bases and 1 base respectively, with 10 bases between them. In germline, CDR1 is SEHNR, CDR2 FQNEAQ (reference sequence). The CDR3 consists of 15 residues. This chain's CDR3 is CASSSGEGTNEKLFF. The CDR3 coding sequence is TGTGCCAGCAGCTCCGGGGAGGGAACTAATGAAAAACTGTTTTTT.

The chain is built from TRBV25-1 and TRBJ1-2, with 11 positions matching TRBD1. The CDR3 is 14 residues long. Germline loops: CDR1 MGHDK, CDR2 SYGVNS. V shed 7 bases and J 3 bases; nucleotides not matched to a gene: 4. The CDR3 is CASTRDRGDYGYTF. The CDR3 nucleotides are TGTGCCAGCACCCGGGACAGGGGGGACTATGGCTACACCTTC.

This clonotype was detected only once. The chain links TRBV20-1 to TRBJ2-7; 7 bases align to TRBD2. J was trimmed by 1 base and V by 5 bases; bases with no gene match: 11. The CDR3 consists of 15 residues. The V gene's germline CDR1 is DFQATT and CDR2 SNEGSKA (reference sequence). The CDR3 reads CSAPTPQRGSYEQYF. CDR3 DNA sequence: TGCAGTGCTCCTACCCCTCAGCGGGGTTCCTACGAGCAGTACTTC.

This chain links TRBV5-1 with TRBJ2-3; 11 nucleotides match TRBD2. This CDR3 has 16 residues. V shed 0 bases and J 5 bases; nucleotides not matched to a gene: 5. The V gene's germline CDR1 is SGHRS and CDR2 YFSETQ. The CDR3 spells CASSLVRLAGRDTQYF. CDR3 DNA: TGCGCCAGCAGCTTGGTGAGACTAGCGGGGAGAGATACGCAGTATTTT. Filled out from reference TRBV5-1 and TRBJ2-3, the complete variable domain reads KAGVTQTPRYLIKTRGQQVTLSCSPISGHRSVSWYQQTPGQGLQFLFEYFSETQRNKGNFPGRFSGRQFSNSRSEMNVSTLELGDSALYLCASSLVRLAGRDTQYFGPGTRLTVL.

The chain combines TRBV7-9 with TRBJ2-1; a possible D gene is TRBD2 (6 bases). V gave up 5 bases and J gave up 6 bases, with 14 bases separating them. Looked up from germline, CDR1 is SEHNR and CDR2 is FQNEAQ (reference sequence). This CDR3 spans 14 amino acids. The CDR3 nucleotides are TGTGCCAGCAGCCTAGAAGCCGGGGGCAATGAGCAGTTCTTC. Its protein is CASSLEAGGNEQFF.

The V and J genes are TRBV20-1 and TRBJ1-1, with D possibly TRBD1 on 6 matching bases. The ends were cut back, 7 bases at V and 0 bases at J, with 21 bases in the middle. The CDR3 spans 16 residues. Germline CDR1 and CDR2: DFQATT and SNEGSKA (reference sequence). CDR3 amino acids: CSVARRGLGMNTEAFF. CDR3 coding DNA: TGCAGTGTGGCGAGGCGGGGGCTGGGTATGAACACTGAAGCTTTCTTT.